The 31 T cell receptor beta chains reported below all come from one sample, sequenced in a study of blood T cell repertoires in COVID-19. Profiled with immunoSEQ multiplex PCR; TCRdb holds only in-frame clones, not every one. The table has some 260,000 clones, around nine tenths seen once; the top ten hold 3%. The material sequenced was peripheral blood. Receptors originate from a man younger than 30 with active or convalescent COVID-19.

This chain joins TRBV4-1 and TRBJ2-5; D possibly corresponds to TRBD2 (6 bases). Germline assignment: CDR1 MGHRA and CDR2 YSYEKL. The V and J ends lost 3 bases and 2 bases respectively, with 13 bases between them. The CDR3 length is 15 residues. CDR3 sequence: CASSHPGTPQETQYF. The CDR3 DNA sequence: TGCGCCAGCAGCCACCCCGGGACTCCACAAGAGACCCAGTACTTC.

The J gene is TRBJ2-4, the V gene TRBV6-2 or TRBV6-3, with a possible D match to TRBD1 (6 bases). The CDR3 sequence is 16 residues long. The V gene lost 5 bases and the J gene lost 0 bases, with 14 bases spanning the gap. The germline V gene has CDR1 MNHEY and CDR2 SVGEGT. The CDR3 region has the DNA TGTGCCAGCAGTCATTTGAGGGACATAGCCAAAAACATTCAGTACTTC. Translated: CASSHLRDIAKNIQYF.

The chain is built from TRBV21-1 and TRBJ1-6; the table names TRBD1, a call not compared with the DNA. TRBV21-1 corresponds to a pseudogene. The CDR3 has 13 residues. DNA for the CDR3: TGTGCCAGTTCAGGGGGACGGTGTTCACCCCTCCACTTT. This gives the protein CASSGGRCSPLHF.

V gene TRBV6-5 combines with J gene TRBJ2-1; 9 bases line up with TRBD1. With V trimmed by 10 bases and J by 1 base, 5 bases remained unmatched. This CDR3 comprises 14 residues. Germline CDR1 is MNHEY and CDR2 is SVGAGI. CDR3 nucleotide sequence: TGTGCCATCCCAGACAGGGGGTCCTACAATGAGCAGTTCTTC. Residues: CAIPDRGSYNEQFF.

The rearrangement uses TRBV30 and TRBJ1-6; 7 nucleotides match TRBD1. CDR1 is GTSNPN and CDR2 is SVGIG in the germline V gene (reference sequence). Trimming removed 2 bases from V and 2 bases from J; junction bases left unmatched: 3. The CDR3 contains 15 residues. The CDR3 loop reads CAWSTQGTYNSPLHF. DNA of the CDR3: TGTGCCTGGAGTACACAGGGGACCTATAATTCACCCCTCCACTTT.

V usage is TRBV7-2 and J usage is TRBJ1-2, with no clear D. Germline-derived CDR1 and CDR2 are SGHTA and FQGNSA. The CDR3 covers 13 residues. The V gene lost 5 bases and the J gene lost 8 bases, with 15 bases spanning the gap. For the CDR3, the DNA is TGTGCCAGCAGCCCAGGTCGCTCCACCGGCTACACCTTC. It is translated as CASSPGRSTGYTF.

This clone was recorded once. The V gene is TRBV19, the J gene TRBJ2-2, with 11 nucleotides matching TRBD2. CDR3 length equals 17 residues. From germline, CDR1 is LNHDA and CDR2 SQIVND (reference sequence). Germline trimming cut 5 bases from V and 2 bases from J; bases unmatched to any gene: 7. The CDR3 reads CASSQASGGPNTGELFF. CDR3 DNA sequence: TGTGCCAGTAGTCAGGCTAGCGGGGGGCCTAACACCGGGGAGCTGTTTTTT.

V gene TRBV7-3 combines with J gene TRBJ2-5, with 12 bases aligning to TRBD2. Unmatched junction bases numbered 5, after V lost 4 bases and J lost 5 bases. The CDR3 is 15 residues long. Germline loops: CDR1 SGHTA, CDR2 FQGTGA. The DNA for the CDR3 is TGTGCCAGCAGCTCTACTAGCGGGAGGATGGAGACCCAGTACTTC. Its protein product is CASSSTSGRMETQYF.

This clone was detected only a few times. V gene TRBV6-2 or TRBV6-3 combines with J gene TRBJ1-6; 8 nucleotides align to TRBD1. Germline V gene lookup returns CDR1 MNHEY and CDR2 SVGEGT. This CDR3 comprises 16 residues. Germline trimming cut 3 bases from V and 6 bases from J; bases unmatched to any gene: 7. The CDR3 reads CASSYGGQGGNSPLHF. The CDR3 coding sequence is TGTGCCAGCAGTTATGGTGGACAGGGTGGTAATTCACCCCTCCACTTT.

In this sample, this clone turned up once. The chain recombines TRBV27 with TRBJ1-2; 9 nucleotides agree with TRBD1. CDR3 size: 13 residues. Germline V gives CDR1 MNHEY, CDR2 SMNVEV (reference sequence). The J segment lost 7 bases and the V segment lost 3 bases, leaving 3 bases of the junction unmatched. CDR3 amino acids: CASSFNRGLGYTF. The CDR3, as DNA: TGTGCCAGCAGTTTTAACAGGGGGCTTGGCTACACCTTC.

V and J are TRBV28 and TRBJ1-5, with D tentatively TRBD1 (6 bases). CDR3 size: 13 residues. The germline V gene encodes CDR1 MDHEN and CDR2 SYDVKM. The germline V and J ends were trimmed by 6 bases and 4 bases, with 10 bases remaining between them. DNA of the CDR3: TGTGCCAGCAGGTGGACAGAAAATCAGCCCCAGCATTTT. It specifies CASRWTENQPQHF.

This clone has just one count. The CDR3 bases are TGTGCCAGCAGCTTTCCGGGATGGACTGAAGCTTTCTTT. Amino acids: CASSFPGWTEAFF. The chain combines TRBV5-6 with TRBJ1-1; D remains unclear. V shed 2 bases and J shed 5 bases, with 10 bases lying between them. CDR1 is SGHDT and CDR2 is YYEEEE in the germline V gene. The CDR3 is 13 residues long.

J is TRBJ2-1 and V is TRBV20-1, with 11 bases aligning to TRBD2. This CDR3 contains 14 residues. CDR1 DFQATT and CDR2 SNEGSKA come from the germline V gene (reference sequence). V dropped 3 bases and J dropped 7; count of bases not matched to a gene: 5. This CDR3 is CSASGLAGGNEQFF. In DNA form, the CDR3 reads TGCAGTGCTAGTGGGCTAGCGGGGGGAAATGAGCAGTTCTTC.

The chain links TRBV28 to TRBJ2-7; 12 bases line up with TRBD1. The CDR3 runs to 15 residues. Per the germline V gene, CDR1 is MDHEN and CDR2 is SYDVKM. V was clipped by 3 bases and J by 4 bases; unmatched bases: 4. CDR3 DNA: TGTGCCAGCAGTTTGTCGGGACAGGGGGCGTACGAGCAGTACTTC. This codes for CASSLSGQGAYEQYF.

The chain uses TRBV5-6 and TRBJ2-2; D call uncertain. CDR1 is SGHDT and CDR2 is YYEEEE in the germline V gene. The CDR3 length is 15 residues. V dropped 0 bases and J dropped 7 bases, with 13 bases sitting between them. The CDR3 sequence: CASSLDIRRSGELFF. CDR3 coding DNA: TGTGCCAGCAGCTTGGATATTCGTCGGAGCGGGGAGCTGTTTTTT.

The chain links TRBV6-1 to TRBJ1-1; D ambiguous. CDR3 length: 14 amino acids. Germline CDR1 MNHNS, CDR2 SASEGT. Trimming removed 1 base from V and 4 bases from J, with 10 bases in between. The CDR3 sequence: CASSEGPVGTEAFF. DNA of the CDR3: TGTGCCAGCAGTGAAGGCCCCGTCGGCACTGAAGCTTTCTTT.

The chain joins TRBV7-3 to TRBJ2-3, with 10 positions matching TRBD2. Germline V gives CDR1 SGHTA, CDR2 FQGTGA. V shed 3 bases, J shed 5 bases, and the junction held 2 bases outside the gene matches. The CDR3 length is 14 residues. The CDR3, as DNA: TGTGCCAGCAGCTTCGAGCGGGAGGGAGATACGCAGTATTTT. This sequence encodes CASSFEREGDTQYF.

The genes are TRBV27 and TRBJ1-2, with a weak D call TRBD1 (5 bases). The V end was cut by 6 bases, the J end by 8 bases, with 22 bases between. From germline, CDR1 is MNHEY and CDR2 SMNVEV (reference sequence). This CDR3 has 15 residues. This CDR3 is CASRPLHQGGLGYTF. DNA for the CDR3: TGTGCCAGCAGACCCCTTCACCAGGGCGGCTTAGGCTACACCTTC.

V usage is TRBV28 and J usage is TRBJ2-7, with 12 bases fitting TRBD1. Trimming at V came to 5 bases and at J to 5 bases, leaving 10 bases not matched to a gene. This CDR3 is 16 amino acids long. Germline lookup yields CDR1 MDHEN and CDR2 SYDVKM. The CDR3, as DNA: TGTGCCAGCAGTCCCGGGACAGGGGGCGGACGGGACGAGCAGTACTTC. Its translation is CASSPGTGGGRDEQYF.

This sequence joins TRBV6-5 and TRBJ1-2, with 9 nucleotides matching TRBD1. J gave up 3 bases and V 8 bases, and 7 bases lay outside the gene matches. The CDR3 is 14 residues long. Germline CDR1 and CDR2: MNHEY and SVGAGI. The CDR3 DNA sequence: TGTGCCAGCCCTAACAGGGGGCAGGACTATGGCTACACCTTC. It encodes CASPNRGQDYGYTF.

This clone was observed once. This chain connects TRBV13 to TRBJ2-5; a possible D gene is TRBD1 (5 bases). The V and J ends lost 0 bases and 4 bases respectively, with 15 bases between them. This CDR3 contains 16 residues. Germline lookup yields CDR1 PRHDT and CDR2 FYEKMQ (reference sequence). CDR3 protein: CASSLGDPGRVETQYF. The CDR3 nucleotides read TGTGCCAGCAGCTTAGGGGACCCGGGCAGGGTAGAGACCCAGTACTTC.

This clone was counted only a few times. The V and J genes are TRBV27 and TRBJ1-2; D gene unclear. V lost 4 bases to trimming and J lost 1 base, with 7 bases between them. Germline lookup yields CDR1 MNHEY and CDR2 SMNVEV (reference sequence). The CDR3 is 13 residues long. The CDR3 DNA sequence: TGTGCCAGCAGTTCGGAGGGTAACTATGGCTACACCTTC. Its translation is CASSSEGNYGYTF.

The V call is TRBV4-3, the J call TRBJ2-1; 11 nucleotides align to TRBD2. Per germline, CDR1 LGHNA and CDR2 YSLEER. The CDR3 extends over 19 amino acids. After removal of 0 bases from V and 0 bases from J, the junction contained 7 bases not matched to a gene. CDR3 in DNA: TGCGCCAGCAGCCAAGAATGGCTAGCGGGGGGCTACTCCTACAATGAGCAGTTCTTC. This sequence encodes CASSQEWLAGGYSYNEQFF.

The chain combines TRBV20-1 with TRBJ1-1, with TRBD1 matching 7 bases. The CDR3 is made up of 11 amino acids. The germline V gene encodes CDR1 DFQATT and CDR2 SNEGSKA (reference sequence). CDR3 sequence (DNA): TGCAGCGGGGACAGGAACACTGAAGCTTTCTTT. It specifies CSGDRNTEAFF.

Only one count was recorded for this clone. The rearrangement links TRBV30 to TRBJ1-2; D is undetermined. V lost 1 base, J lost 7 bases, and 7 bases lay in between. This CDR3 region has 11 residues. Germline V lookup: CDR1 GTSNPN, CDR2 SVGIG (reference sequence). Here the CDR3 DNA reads TGTGCCTGGAGTGGAGGAGGTGGCTACACCTTC. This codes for CAWSGGGGYTF.

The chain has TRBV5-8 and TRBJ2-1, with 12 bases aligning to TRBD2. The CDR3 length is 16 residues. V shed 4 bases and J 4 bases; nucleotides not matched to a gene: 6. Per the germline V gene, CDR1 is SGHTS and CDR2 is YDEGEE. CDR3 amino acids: CASSQLAGGLYNEQFF. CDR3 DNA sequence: TGTGCCAGCAGCCAACTAGCGGGGGGCTTGTACAATGAGCAGTTCTTC.

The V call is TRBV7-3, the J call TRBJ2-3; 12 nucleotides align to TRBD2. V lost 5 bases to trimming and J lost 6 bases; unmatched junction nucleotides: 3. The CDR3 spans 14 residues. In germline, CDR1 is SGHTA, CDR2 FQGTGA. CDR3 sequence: CASSPGTSGDTQYF. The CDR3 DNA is TGTGCCAGCAGCCCTGGGACTAGCGGGGATACGCAGTATTTT.

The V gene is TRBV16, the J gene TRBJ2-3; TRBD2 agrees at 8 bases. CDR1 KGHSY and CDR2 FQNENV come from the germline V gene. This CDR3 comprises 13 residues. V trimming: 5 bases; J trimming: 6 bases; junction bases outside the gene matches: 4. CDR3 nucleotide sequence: TGTGCCAGCAGCTCCGGGGGGGCGGATACGCAGTATTTT. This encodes CASSSGGADTQYF. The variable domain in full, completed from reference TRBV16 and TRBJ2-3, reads GEEVAQTPKHLVRGEGQKAKLYCAPIKGHSYVFWYQQVLKNEFKFLISFQNENVFDETGMPKERFSAKCLPNSPCSLEIQATKLEDSAVYFCASSSGGADTQYFGPGTRLTVL.

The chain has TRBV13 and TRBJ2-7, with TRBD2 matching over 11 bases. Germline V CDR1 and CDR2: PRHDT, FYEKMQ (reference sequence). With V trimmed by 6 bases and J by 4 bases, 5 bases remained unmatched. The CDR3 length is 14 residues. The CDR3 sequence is CASSSGLAGYEQYF. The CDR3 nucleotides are TGTGCCAGCAGTTCCGGACTAGCGGGTTACGAGCAGTACTTC.

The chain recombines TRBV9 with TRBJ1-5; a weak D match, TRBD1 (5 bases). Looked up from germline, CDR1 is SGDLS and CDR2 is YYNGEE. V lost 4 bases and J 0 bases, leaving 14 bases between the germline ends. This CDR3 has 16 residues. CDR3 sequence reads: CASSPSGEPSNQPQHF. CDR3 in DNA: TGTGCCAGCAGCCCGTCGGGGGAGCCTAGCAATCAGCCCCAGCATTTT.

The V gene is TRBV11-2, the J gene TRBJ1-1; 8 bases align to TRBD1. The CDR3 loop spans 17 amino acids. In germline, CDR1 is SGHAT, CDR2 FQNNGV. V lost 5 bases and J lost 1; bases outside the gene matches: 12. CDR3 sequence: CASSPRGVGTGNTEAFF. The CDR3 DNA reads TGTGCCAGCAGCCCCCGGGGGGTGGGGACAGGGAACACTGAAGCTTTCTTT. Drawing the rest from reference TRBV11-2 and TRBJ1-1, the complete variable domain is EAGVAQSPRYKIIEKRQSVAFWCNPISGHATLYWYQQILGQGPKLLIQFQNNGVVDDSQLPKDRFSAERLKGVDSTLKIQPAKLEDSAVYLCASSPRGVGTGNTEAFFGQGTRLTVV.